This record looks at one T cell receptor (beta chain) sequence and its context. The CDR3 totals 14 residues. From germline, CDR1 is SGHAT and CDR2 FQNNGV. V shed 3 bases and J 2 bases; nucleotides not matched to a gene: 3. This sample was included in a study of blood T cell repertoires in COVID-19. Sequencing used immunoSEQ multiplex PCR; TCRdb keeps in-frame clones, though not all of them. The sample contains fewer than 50,000 clones, around 76% of which appear only once. The chain has TRBV11-2 and TRBJ1-1; the match to TRBD1 covers 7 bases. The specimen was peripheral blood. The receptor comes from an elderly man with acute or convalescent COVID-19. The CDR3 loop is CASSFGTENTEAFF. The CDR3 DNA sequence: TGTGCCAGCAGCTTTGGGACAGAAAACACTGAAGCTTTCTTT. The full variable domain, rest sourced from reference TRBV11-2 and TRBJ1-1, is EAGVAQSPRYKIIEKRQSVAFWCNPISGHATLYWYQQILGQGPKLLIQFQNNGVVDDSQLPKDRFSAERLKGVDSTLKIQPAKLEDSAVYLCASSFGTENTEAFFGQGTRLTVV.